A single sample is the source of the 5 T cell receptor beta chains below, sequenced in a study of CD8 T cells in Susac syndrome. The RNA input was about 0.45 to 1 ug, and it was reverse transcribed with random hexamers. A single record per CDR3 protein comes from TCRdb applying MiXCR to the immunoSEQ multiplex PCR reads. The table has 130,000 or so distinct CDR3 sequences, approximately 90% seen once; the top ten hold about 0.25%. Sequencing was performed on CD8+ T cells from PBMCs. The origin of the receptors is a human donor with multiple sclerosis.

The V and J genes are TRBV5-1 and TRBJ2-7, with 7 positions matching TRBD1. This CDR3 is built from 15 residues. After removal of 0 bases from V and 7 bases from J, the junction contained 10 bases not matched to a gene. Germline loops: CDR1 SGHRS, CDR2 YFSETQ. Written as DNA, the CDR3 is TGCGCCAGCAGCTTGGACTTCGCGACAGGGAATGAGCAGTACTTC. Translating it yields CASSLDFATGNEQYF.

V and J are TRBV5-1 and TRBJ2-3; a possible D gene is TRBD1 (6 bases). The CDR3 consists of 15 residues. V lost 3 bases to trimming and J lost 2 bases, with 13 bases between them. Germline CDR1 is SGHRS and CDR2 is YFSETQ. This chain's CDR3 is CASSSLTGFTDTQYF. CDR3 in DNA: TGCGCCAGCAGCTCACTGACAGGCTTCACAGATACGCAGTATTTT.

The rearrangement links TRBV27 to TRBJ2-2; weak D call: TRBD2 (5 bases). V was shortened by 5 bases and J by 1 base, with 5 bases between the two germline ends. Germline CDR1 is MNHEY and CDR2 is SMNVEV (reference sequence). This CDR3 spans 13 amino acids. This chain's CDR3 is CASSRGNTGELFF. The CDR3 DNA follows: TGTGCCAGCAGTCGGGGGAACACCGGGGAGCTGTTTTTT.

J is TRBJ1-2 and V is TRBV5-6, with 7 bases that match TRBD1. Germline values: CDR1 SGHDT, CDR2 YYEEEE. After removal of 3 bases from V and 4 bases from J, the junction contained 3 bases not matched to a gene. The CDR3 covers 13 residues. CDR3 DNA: TGTGCCAGCAGCTCGACAGGGATCTATGGCTACACCTTC. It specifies CASSSTGIYGYTF.

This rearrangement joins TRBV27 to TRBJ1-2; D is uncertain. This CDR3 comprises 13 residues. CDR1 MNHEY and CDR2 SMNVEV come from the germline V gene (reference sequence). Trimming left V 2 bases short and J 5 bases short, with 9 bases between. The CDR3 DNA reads TGTGCCAGCAGTTTACCGGGATTTTATGGCTACACCTTC. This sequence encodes CASSLPGFYGYTF.